This T cell receptor (beta chain) was identified in a study of T cells in Graves' hyperthyroidism and ophthalmopathy. Amplification yielded TCR beta CDR3 regions, with RNA transcripts as the source. TCR CDR3 regions were first amplified by RT-PCR with HTBI primers. MiXCR was run by TCRdb on the multiplex PCR reads, yielding one entry per CDR3 protein. The sample has around 240,000 distinct CDR3 sequences, less than 20% seen once. This clonotype was seen at least ten times. The TCR was taken from a woman aged 18-35 years with Graves' ophthalmopathy. The sample taken for sequencing was blood.

For the CDR3, the DNA is TGCAGTGCTAGGGACAGTCCCGGGACAGGGGTCAATGAGCAGTTCTTC. This encodes CSARDSPGTGVNEQFF. The J gene is TRBJ2-1, the V gene TRBV20-1, with TRBD1 matching 10 bases. The V and J ends lost 3 bases and 6 bases, in that order; junction bases with no gene match: 11. Germline loops: CDR1 DFQATT, CDR2 SNEGSKA (reference sequence). This CDR3 is 16 amino acids long.